The 32 T cell receptor beta chains presented below share a single source sample, sequenced in a study of cytomegalovirus exposure and HLA in healthy donors (TCRdb year 2017). The protocol used for the library was the immunoSEQ multiplex PCR assay. This is the immuneACCESS table as TCRdb keeps it, with only in-frame sequences that have V and J called. A part of the clones is gone; compared with another copy, unresolved V genes explain less than half, and the rest is unexplained. This sample has 250,000 to 300,000 clones in its table, and 80% to 90% of those were observed once. The top ten constitute around 1% of the sample. Material for sequencing was PBMCs. These receptors were collected from a woman aged 18-29 years in good health and CMV-seronegative.

This chain links TRBV30 with TRBJ2-7, with D unclear. CDR1 is GTSNPN and CDR2 is SVGIG in the germline V gene (reference sequence). The CDR3 runs to 15 residues. V was pared by 2 bases and J by 2 bases, with 16 bases between. CDR3 bases: TGTGCCTGGAGTAATCAGCCCGACACCACCTACGAGCAGTACTTC. Protein sequence: CAWSNQPDTTYEQYF.

V gene TRBV19 combines with J gene TRBJ2-7; 9 bases align to TRBD1. J gave up 0 bases and V 5 bases, and 5 bases lay outside the gene matches. The germline V gene has CDR1 LNHDA and CDR2 SQIVND (reference sequence). This CDR3 contains 15 residues. CDR3 bases: TGTGCCAGTAGTGCCGTACAGGGGGCCTCCTACGAGCAGTACTTC. Its translation is CASSAVQGASYEQYF.

The genes are TRBV29-1 and TRBJ2-7; D perhaps matches TRBD1 (5 bases). The CDR3 sequence is 12 residues long. Trimming cost V 4 bases and J 0 bases, with 7 bases left between them. Germline CDR1 reads SQVTM; CDR2 reads ANQGSEA. The CDR3 coding sequence is TGCAGCGTTGGGACATTCTCCTACGAGCAGTACTTC. Protein product: CSVGTFSYEQYF.

The V gene is TRBV7-9, the J gene TRBJ2-2, with D possibly TRBD1 on 6 matching bases. V was shortened by 7 bases and J by 5 bases, with 14 bases between the two germline ends. The CDR3 spans 14 residues. Germline V gene lookup returns CDR1 SEHNR and CDR2 FQNEAQ (reference sequence). The CDR3 nucleotides are TGTGCCAGCACCACAGGGTTTGCTACCGGGGAGCTGTTTTTT. Encoded protein: CASTTGFATGELFF.

The chain uses TRBV30 and TRBJ2-7, with no clear D. The CDR3 length is 13 residues. The germline V gene has CDR1 GTSNPN and CDR2 SVGIG (reference sequence). The V and J ends lost 2 bases and 3 bases respectively, with 11 bases between them. The CDR3 DNA reads as TGTGCCTGGAGTCGAACGAACTACTACGAGCAGTACTTC. It yields the protein CAWSRTNYYEQYF.

The gene calls are TRBV16 and TRBJ2-7, with TRBD2 matching 14 bases. The CDR3 has 14 amino acids. CDR1 and CDR2 from the germline V gene are KGHSY and FQNENV. The V segment lost 6 bases and the J segment 3 bases; nucleotides outside the gene matches: 1. CDR3 coding DNA: TGTGCCAGCAGGGGACTAGCGGGGGTCTACGAGCAGTACTTC. This encodes CASRGLAGVYEQYF.

The V gene is TRBV6-5, the J gene TRBJ1-1; D remains unclear. Germline values: CDR1 MNHEY, CDR2 SVGAGI. CDR3 length: 14 residues. V was pared by 5 bases and J by 0 bases, with 10 bases between. The CDR3 is CASSRLFLNTEAFF. The CDR3, as DNA: TGTGCCAGCAGTAGACTATTTCTGAACACTGAAGCTTTCTTT.

The V gene is TRBV20-1, the J gene TRBJ2-1; 8 bases are a match to TRBD1. The CDR3 sequence is 11 residues long. Germline CDR1 DFQATT, CDR2 SNEGSKA (reference sequence). The V gene end was trimmed by 4 bases and the J gene end by 10 bases; junction bases not matched to a gene: 3. This CDR3 reads CSATGQGEQFF. CDR3 nucleotides: TGCAGTGCTACCGGACAGGGCGAGCAGTTCTTC.

V is TRBV19 and J is TRBJ2-3, with 11 bases identical to TRBD2. The CDR3 totals 20 residues. V gave up 2 bases and J gave up 0 bases; unmatched junction bases: 13. Germline V lookup: CDR1 LNHDA, CDR2 SQIVND (reference sequence). The CDR3 DNA reads TGTGCCAGTAGTATAACTTCCGGGACTAGCGGTATTGAGAGCACAGATACGCAGTATTTT. Its translation: CASSITSGTSGIESTDTQYF.

V is TRBV5-1 and J is TRBJ1-1, with 8 bases lining up with TRBD1. This CDR3 comprises 13 residues. The ends lost 2 bases at V and 6 bases at J; junction bases unmatched: 3. In germline, CDR1 is SGHRS, CDR2 YFSETQ. The CDR3 nucleotides are TGCGCCAGCAGCTTCCACAGGGGGGCTGAAGCTTTCTTT. It specifies CASSFHRGAEAFF.

The chain uses TRBV5-4 and TRBJ2-2; D is ambiguous. V shed 0 bases and J shed 2 bases, with 14 bases lying between them. CDR1 is SGHNT and CDR2 is YYREEE in the germline V gene (reference sequence). This CDR3 contains 17 residues. The CDR3 loop reads CASSLASPLVNTGELFF. CDR3 bases: TGTGCCAGCAGCTTGGCCTCCCCCTTAGTCAACACCGGGGAGCTGTTTTTT.

The J gene is TRBJ1-2, the V gene TRBV6-1; 8 bases are shared with TRBD1. This CDR3 is built from 15 residues. J lost 4 bases, V lost 4 bases, and 8 bases had no gene match. The germline V gene encodes CDR1 MNHNS and CDR2 SASEGT. This chain's CDR3 is CASSVGQGGTYGYTF. CDR3 bases: TGTGCCAGCAGTGTCGGACAGGGTGGTACCTATGGCTACACCTTC.

The CDR3 loop is CASSDPSGRGSYNEQFF. The DNA for the CDR3 is TGTGCCAGCAGTGATCCCAGCGGGAGAGGCTCCTACAATGAGCAGTTCTTC. The chain couples TRBV25-1 to TRBJ2-1, with 8 bases identical to TRBD2. Losses at the gene ends were 3 bases for V and 0 bases for J; bases not matched to a gene: 7. The V gene's germline CDR1 is MGHDK and CDR2 SYGVNS. CDR3 length equals 17 residues. The complete variable domain, with remaining parts taken from reference TRBV25-1 and TRBJ2-1, reads EADIYQTPRYLVIGTGKKITLECSQTMGHDKMYWYQQDPGMELHLIHYSYGVNSTEKGDLSSESTVSRIRTEHFPLTLESARPSHTSQYLCASSDPSGRGSYNEQFFGPGTRLTVL.

This chain joins TRBV5-8 and TRBJ1-5, with TRBD1 as a possible D gene (5 bases). CDR1 is SGHTS and CDR2 is YDEGEE in the germline V gene. Trimming removed 3 bases at V and 5 bases at J, with 15 bases between. The CDR3 is 15 amino acids. The DNA for the CDR3 is TGTGCCAGCAGCTATCGAGCAGGGTGGGATCAGCCCCAGCATTTT. Translation gives CASSYRAGWDQPQHF. The full variable domain, its missing parts supplied by reference TRBV5-8 and TRBJ1-5, is EAGVTQSPTHLIKTRGQQATLRCSPISGHTSVYWYQQALGLGLQFLLWYDEGEERNRGNFPPRFSGRQFPNYSSELNVNALELEDSALYLCASSYRAGWDQPQHFGDGTRLSIL.

The CDR3 DNA sequence: TGTGCCAGCAGCTTAACAGGGGCTAACTACGAGCAGTACTTC. Amino acid sequence: CASSLTGANYEQYF. The V and J genes are TRBV5-6 and TRBJ2-7, with 7 bases matching TRBD1. Trimming took 2 bases from V and 3 from J; bases not matched to a gene: 5. Germline V gives CDR1 SGHDT, CDR2 YYEEEE. The CDR3 runs 14 residues.

The rearrangement joins TRBV6-5 to TRBJ2-1, with 11 bases matching TRBD1. The junction had 3 bases not matched to a gene; V was cut back by 6 bases and J by 8 bases. Germline CDR1 MNHEY, CDR2 SVGAGI. CDR3 length: 13 residues. The CDR3 sequence is CASRDRGRDEQFF. CDR3 DNA: TGTGCCAGCAGGGACAGGGGGCGGGATGAGCAGTTCTTC.

DNA for the CDR3: TGCGCCAGCAGCCCAGGGAAGGGGGCCGGGGAGACCCAGTACTTC. This translates into CASSPGKGAGETQYF. The rearrangement uses TRBV5-1 and TRBJ2-5, with 7 nucleotides matching TRBD1. The CDR3 runs to 15 residues. Per germline, CDR1 SGHRS and CDR2 YFSETQ. Losses at the gene ends were 4 bases for V and 5 bases for J; bases not matched to a gene: 11.

The V call is TRBV30, the J call TRBJ1-6, with unresolved D. The CDR3 sequence is 15 residues long. Trimming removed 8 bases at V and 0 bases at J, with 14 bases between. CDR1 is GTSNPN, CDR2 SVGIG, per germline (reference sequence). The DNA for the CDR3 is TGTGCCGCTATTACGGAGAGCTCCTATAATTCACCCCTCCACTTT. Translating it yields CAAITESSYNSPLHF.

This chain connects TRBV19 to TRBJ2-7, with TRBD2 matching 10 bases. V shed 5 bases, J shed 7 bases, and the junction held 17 bases outside the gene matches. This CDR3 contains 17 residues. The germline gives CDR1 LNHDA, CDR2 SQIVND (reference sequence). CDR3 coding DNA: TGTGCCAGTAGTTCCTTGCGCCTGCTAGCGGGAGAGGGAGAGCAGTACTTC. Its protein product is CASSSLRLLAGEGEQYF.

This clone was recorded only once. The J gene is TRBJ2-7, the V gene TRBV6-5; 9 positions match TRBD1. V lost 2 bases to trimming and J lost 4 bases; unmatched junction nucleotides: 6. The CDR3 runs 15 residues. CDR1 is MNHEY and CDR2 is SVGAGI in the germline V gene. This CDR3 reads CASSYGDRVIYEQYF. The CDR3 DNA sequence: TGTGCCAGCAGTTACGGGGACAGGGTGATTTACGAGCAGTACTTC.

This clone was seen a handful of times. The rearrangement links TRBV6-4 to TRBJ2-1; TRBD2 matches 7 bases. Losses at the gene ends were 7 bases for V and 5 bases for J; bases not matched to a gene: 11. This CDR3 comprises 15 residues. From germline, CDR1 is MRHNA and CDR2 SNTAGT. CDR3: CASTPGGSEHNEQFF. The CDR3 DNA reads as TGTGCCAGCACCCCCGGCGGGAGTGAACACAATGAGCAGTTCTTC.

CDR3 region: CASKPTGGDGYTF. In nucleotides, the CDR3 is TGTGCCAGCAAGCCCACAGGGGGGGATGGCTACACCTTC. The chain recombines TRBV27 with TRBJ1-2, with 8 bases that match TRBD1. CDR3 length equals 13 residues. The junction had 7 bases not matched to a gene; V was cut back by 7 bases and J by 6 bases. The germline V gene has CDR1 MNHEY and CDR2 SMNVEV (reference sequence).

The genes are TRBV6-1 and TRBJ1-2; no clear D gene. V lost 5 bases to trimming and J lost 2 bases, with 3 bases between them. The V gene's germline CDR1 is MNHNS and CDR2 SASEGT. This CDR3 has 11 amino acids. The CDR3 protein is CASSPNYGYTF. The CDR3 region has the DNA TGTGCCAGCAGTCCGAACTATGGCTACACCTTC.

This clone was recorded only once. V usage is TRBV10-2 and J usage is TRBJ2-7, with 7 bases fitting TRBD2. Germline assignment: CDR1 WSHSY and CDR2 SAAADI. The CDR3 totals 15 residues. The junction had 5 bases not matched to a gene; V was cut back by 3 bases and J by 0 bases. CDR3 loop: CASSERKRGSYEQYF. CDR3 coding DNA: TGCGCCAGCAGTGAACGGAAGCGGGGCTCCTACGAGCAGTACTTC.

On this clone: An end of the junction does not agree with germline; a read error may underlie this. The chain employs TRBV30 and TRBJ2-3; D may be TRBD1 (6 bases). This CDR3 is 14 amino acids long. Germline CDR1 reads GTSNPN; CDR2 reads SVGIG (reference sequence). The CDR3 DNA reads TGTGCCTGGACCAAGGGGGTCCTAAAAGATACACAGTATTTT. Amino acid sequence: CAWTKGVLKDTQYF.

V gene TRBV4-1 combines with J gene TRBJ2-3; D remains unclear. The CDR3 contains 13 residues. Germline loops: CDR1 MGHRA, CDR2 YSYEKL. Trimming pared 0 bases from V and 4 bases from J, leaving 5 bases between. The CDR3 bases are TGCGCCAGCAGCCAAGATATCCCAGATACGCAGTATTTT. Its protein is CASSQDIPDTQYF.

The rearrangement joins TRBV7-8 to TRBJ2-1; D perhaps matches TRBD2 (5 bases). Trimming removed 1 base at V and 2 bases at J, with 12 bases between. This CDR3 contains 16 residues. The germline V gene has CDR1 SGHVS and CDR2 FQNEAQ. The CDR3 spells CASSLGPGKAYNEQFF. The CDR3 coding sequence is TGTGCCAGCAGCTTAGGTCCGGGGAAGGCCTACAATGAGCAGTTCTTC.

This clone was observed a few times. The V and J genes are TRBV9 and TRBJ1-2; D gene uncertain. Germline V lookup: CDR1 SGDLS, CDR2 YYNGEE. The V end was cut by 0 bases, the J end by 4 bases, with 13 bases between. The CDR3 length is 15 residues. The DNA for the CDR3 is TGTGCCAGCAGCGTAGAAAAGTTTAGCTTCTATGGCTACACCTTC. Its protein is CASSVEKFSFYGYTF.

In nucleotides, the CDR3 is TGTGCCTGGGGACAGAGGGATAAAAAGTTCAACACCATATATTTT. Amino acids: CAWGQRDKKFNTIYF. The V and J genes are TRBV30 and TRBJ1-3; a possible D gene is TRBD1 (6 bases). CDR3 length: 15 residues. V was cut by 5 bases and J by 7 bases, with 21 bases left in between. CDR1 is GTSNPN, CDR2 SVGIG, per germline (reference sequence).

This chain uses TRBV11-3 with TRBJ2-3; 7 positions match TRBD1. Trimming took 1 base from V and 1 from J; bases not matched to a gene: 2. Germline loops: CDR1 SGHNT, CDR2 YENEEA. The CDR3 is 15 amino acids. CDR3 bases: TGTGCCAGCAGCTTAGGGACAGGACGCACAGATACGCAGTATTTT. Translated: CASSLGTGRTDTQYF. Variable domain in full (rest from reference TRBV11-3 and TRBJ2-3): EAGVVQSPRYKIIEKKQPVAFWCNPISGHNTLYWYLQNLGQGPELLIRYENEEAVDDSQLPKDRFSAERLKGVDSTLKIQPAELGDSAVYLCASSLGTGRTDTQYFGPGTRLTVL.

This chain connects TRBV30 to TRBJ2-7; the match to TRBD1 covers 10 bases. V dropped 4 bases and J dropped 4; count of bases not matched to a gene: 4. Germline-derived CDR1 and CDR2 are GTSNPN and SVGIG (reference sequence). The CDR3 totals 13 residues. The CDR3 nucleotides read TGTGCCTGGAAGACAGGGGGCGCGTACGAGCAGTACTTC. It yields the protein CAWKTGGAYEQYF.

J is TRBJ1-1 and V is TRBV10-3, with D possibly TRBD1 on 5 matching bases. Trimming removed 4 bases from V and 1 base from J, with 7 bases in between. Germline V gives CDR1 ENHRY, CDR2 SYGVKD. The CDR3 runs 13 residues. CDR3 bases: TGTGCCATCAGTGCAGGGCCGAACACTGAAGCTTTCTTT. Its protein is CAISAGPNTEAFF.